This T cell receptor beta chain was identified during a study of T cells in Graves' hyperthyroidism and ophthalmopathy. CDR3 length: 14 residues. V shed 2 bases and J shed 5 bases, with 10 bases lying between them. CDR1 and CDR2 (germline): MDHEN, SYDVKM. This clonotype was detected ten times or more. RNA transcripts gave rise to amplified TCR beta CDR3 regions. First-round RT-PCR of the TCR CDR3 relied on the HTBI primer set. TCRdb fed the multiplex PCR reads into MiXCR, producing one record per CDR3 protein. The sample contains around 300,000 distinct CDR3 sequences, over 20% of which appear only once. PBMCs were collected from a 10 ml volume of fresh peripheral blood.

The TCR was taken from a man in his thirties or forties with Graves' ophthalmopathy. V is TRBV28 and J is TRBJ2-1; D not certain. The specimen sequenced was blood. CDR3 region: CASSLPSANNEQFF. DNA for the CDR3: TGTGCCAGCAGTTTACCCTCAGCCAACAATGAGCAGTTCTTC.